This TCR beta chain appears in the sequencing data of a study of T-cell memory formation after mild COVID-19. Trimming cost V 5 bases and J 2 bases, with 5 bases left between them. Per germline, CDR1 LNHNV and CDR2 YYDKDF (reference sequence). The CDR3 extends over 12 amino acids. TCRdb itself ran the 5' RACE reads through MiXCR, one entry per CDR3 protein. Of fewer than 700,000 distinct CDR3 sequences in the sample, approximately 18% were seen once. Regarding the study as a whole: CD4/CD8 balance held among clones contracting day 15 to 85, and later expanders leaned CD4+.

This clonotype was picked up many times. The antigen is unknown. The clonotype comes from an adult woman who had mild COVID-19 (a few samples of this study predate the infection). Cell type and time point are not known. The chain has TRBV15 and TRBJ2-3; D not resolved. Material: PBMCs or a T cell subset sorted from them (not recorded which). CDR3 in amino acids: CATSGVTDTQYF. CDR3 in DNA: TGTGCCACCAGCGGGGTCACAGATACGCAGTATTTT.